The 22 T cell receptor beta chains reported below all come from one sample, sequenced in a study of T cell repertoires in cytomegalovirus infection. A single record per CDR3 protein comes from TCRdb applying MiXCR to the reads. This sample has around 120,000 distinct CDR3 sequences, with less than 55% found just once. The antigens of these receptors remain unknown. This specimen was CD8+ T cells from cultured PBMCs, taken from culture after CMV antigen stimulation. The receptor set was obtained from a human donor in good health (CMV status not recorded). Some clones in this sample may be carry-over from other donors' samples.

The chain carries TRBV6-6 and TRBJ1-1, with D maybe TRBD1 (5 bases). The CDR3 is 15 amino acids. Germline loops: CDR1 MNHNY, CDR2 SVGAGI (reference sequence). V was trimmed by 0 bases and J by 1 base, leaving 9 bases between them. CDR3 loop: CASSYSGAKNTEAFF. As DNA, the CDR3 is TGTGCCAGCAGTTACTCCGGGGCAAAGAACACTGAAGCTTTCTTT.

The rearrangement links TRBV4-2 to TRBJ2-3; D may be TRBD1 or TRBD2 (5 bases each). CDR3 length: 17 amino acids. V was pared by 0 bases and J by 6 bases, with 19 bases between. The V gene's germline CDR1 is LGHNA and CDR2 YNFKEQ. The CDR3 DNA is TGTGCCAGCAGCCAAGAGAGGCCGGGGCTAGAGGGGGATACGCAGTATTTT. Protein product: CASSQERPGLEGDTQYF.

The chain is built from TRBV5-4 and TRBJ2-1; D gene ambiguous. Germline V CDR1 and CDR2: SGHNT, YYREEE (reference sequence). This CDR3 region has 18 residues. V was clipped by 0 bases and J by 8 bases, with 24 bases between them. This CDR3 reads CASSLAIFSRSSGDEQFF. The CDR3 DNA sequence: TGTGCCAGCAGCTTGGCCATCTTCAGTAGGTCCTCTGGGGATGAGCAGTTCTTC.

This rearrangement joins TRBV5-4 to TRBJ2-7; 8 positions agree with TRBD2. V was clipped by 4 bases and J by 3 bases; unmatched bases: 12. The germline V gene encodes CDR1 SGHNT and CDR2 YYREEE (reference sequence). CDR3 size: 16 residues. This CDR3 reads CASSESDWGLDYEQYF. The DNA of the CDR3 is TGTGCCAGCAGCGAGTCAGACTGGGGACTAGACTACGAGCAGTACTTC.

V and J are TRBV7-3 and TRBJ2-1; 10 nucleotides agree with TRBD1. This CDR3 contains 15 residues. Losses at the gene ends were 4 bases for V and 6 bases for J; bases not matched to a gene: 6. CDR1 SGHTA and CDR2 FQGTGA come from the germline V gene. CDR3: CASSSSGTGANEQFF. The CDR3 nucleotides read TGTGCCAGCAGCTCTTCCGGGACAGGGGCCAATGAGCAGTTCTTC.

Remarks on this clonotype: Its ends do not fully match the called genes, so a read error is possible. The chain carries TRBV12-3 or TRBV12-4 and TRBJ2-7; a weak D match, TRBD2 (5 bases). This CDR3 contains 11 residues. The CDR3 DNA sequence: TGTGCCAGGAGTTTGGGAGACGAGCAGTACTTC. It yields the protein CARSLGDEQYF.

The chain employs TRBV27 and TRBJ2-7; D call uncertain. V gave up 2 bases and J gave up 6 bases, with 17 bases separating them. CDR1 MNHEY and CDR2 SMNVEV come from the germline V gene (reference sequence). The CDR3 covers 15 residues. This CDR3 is CASSLIFSPLREQYF. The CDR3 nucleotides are TGTGCCAGCAGTTTAATTTTCTCGCCCTTACGCGAGCAGTACTTC.

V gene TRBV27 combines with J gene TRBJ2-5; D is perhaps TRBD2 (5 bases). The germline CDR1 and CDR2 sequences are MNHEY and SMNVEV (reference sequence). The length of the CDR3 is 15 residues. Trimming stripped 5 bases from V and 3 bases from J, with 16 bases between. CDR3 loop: CASSPIVGLKETQYF. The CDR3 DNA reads TGTGCCAGCAGTCCTATTGTCGGACTCAAAGAGACCCAGTACTTC.

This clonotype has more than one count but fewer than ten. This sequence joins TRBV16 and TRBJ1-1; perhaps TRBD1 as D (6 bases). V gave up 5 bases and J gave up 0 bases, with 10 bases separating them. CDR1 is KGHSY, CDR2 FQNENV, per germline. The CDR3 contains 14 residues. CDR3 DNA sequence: TGTGCCAGCAGCGCACAGGGATTGAACACTGAAGCTTTCTTT. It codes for CASSAQGLNTEAFF.

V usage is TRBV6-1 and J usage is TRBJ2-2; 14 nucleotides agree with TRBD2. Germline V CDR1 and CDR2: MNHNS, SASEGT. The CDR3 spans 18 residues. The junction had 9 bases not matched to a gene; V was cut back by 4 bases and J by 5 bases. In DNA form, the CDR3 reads TGTGCCAGCAGTGGGACTAGCGGGGGGACGTTTGGTACCGGGGAGCTGTTTTTT. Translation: CASSGTSGGTFGTGELFF.

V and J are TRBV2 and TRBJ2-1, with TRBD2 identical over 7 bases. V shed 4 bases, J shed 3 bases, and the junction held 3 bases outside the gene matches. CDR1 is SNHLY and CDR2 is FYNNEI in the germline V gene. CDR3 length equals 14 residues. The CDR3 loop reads CASSGEGYYNEQFF. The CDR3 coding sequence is TGTGCCAGCAGTGGGGAGGGATACTACAATGAGCAGTTCTTC.

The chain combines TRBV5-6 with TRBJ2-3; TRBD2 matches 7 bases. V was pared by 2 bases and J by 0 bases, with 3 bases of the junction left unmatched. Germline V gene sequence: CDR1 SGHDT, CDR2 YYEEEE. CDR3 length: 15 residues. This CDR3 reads CASSFGTTSTDTQYF. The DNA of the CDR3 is TGTGCCAGCAGCTTTGGGACTACTAGCACAGATACGCAGTATTTT.

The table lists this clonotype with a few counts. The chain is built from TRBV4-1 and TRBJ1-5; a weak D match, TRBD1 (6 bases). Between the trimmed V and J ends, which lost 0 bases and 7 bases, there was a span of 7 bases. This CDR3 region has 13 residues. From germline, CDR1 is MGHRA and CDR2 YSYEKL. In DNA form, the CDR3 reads TGCGCCAGCAGCCAAGACCAGGGGCAGCCCCAGCATTTT. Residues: CASSQDQGQPQHF.

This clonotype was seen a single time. The CDR3 spells CASSVTPRETQYF. CDR3 in DNA: TGTGCCAGCAGTGTAACCCCGCGAGAGACCCAGTACTTC. V and J are TRBV2 and TRBJ2-5; D gene unclear. CDR1 is SNHLY, CDR2 FYNNEI, per germline. V gave up 4 bases and J gave up 4 bases, with 10 bases separating them. The CDR3 covers 13 residues.

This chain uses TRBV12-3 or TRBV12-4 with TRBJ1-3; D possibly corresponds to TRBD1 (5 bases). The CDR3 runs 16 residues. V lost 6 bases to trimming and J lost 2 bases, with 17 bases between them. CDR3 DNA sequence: TGTGCCAGCAGCCGAGAGGACATTTATCCTGGAAACACCATATATTTT. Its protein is CASSREDIYPGNTIYF.

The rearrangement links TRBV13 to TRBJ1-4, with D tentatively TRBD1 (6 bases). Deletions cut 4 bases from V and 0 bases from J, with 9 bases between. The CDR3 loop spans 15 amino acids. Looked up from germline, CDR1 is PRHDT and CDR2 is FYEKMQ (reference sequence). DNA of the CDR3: TGTGCCAGCAGCTCACAGGGAGCAACTAATGAAAAACTGTTTTTT. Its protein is CASSSQGATNEKLFF.

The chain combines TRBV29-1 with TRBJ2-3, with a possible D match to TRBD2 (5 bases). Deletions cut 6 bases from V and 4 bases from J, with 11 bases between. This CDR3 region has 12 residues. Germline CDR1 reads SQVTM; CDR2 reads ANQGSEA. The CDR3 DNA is TGCAGCGTCGGACTGGGCCCAGATACGCAGTATTTT. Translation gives CSVGLGPDTQYF.

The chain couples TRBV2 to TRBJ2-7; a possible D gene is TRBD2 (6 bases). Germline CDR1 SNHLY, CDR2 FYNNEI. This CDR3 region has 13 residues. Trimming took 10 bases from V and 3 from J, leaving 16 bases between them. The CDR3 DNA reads TGTGCCAACCGGGGGAACGATCTCTACGAGCAGTACTTC. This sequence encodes CANRGNDLYEQYF.

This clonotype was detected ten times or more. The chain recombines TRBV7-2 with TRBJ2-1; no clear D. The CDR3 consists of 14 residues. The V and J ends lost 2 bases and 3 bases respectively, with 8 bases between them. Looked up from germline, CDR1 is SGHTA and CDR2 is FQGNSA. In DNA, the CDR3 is TGTGCCAGCAGCTTAATGCAGGACTACAATGAGCAGTTCTTC. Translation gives CASSLMQDYNEQFF.

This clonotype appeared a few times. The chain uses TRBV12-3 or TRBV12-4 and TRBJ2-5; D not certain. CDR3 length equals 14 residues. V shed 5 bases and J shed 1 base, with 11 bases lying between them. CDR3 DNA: TGTGCCAGCAGTACAGACTCGCGCCAAGAGACCCAGTACTTC. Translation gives CASSTDSRQETQYF.

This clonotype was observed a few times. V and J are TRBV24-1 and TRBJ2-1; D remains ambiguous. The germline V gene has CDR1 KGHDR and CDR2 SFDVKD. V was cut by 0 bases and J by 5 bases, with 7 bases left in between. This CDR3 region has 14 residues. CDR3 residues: CATSDLRANNEQFF. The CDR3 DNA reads TGTGCCACCAGTGATTTGCGAGCTAACAATGAGCAGTTCTTC.

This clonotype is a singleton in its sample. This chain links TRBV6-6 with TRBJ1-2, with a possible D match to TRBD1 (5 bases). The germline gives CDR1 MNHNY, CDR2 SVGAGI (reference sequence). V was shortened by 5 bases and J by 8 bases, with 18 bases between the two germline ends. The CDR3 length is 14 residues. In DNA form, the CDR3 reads TGTGCCAGCAGTCCCCTCGGGGACGGCCCGGGCTACACCTTC. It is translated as CASSPLGDGPGYTF.